This TCR beta chain derives from a study of blood T cell repertoires in COVID-19. Study in general: The origin of the acute and convalescent COVID-19 samples was the United States, Italy and Spain. In each case, the material was cDNA or gDNA derived from T cells, B-cell-depleted T cells, or PBMCs.

In the authors' methods: Amplification of reference gene primers provided the estimated nucleated cell counts. Sequenced by immunoSEQ multiplex PCR; TCRdb stores in-frame clones only, minus some. That table is the source of V, J and clone size, and D and trimming were worked out from the DNA. Of about 380,000 clones in the sample, 85% were seen once. The sequenced sample was peripheral blood. This clonotype originated in a woman younger than 30 with acute or convalescent COVID-19.

The CDR3: CASSQDWGVVARGQETQYF. The CDR3 bases are TGCGCCAGCAGCCAAGATTGGGGGGTAGTAGCGCGGGGACAAGAGACCCAGTACTTC. V usage is TRBV4-1 and J usage is TRBJ2-5; a possible D gene is TRBD2 (6 bases). V gave up 0 bases and J gave up 2 bases, with 22 bases separating them. The CDR3 is 19 amino acids. The germline gives CDR1 MGHRA, CDR2 YSYEKL.